This TCR beta chain was identified in a study of blood T cell repertoires in COVID-19. On the study more broadly: The United States, Italy and Spain provided the acute and convalescent COVID-19 samples.

Per the study methods: How many nucleated cells were present was estimated from reference gene primer amplification. Sequencing was performed with immunoSEQ multiplex PCR; in TCRdb, only in-frame clones are kept and a portion is missing. V and J calls and clone size are those listed in that table; D and trimming were worked out from the DNA. This table holds 330,000 or so clones, about 90% found once. Germline CDR1 LNHDA, CDR2 SQIVND (reference sequence). The CDR3 has 16 amino acids. The V and J ends lost 5 bases and 3 bases, in that order; junction bases with no gene match: 8. The sample taken for sequencing was PBMCs or T cells enriched from blood (not recorded which). The chain joins TRBV19 to TRBJ2-7; 12 bases line up with TRBD1. The TCR was taken from a woman in her twenties or thirties who had recovered from COVID-19. The CDR3, as DNA: TGTGCCAGTAGTTTTACCGGGACAGGGGGCTTCTACGAGCAGTACTTC. This sequence encodes CASSFTGTGGFYEQYF. The variable domain in full, with the rest retrieved from reference TRBV19 and TRBJ2-7, is DGGITQSPKYLFRKEGQNVTLSCEQNLNHDAMYWYRQDPGQGLRLIYYSQIVNDFQKGDIAEGYSVSREKKESFPLTVTSAQKNPTAFYLCASSFTGTGGFYEQYFGPGTRLTVT.